This passage covers 16 T cell receptor beta chains from one sample sequenced in a study of blood T cells in healthy people across ages. Combining a sample-barcoded 5' primer with a J-beta primer mix, a second PCR ran for roughly 7 to 11 cycles. Each CDR3 protein is one row after TCRdb ran MiXCR on the 5' RACE reads. This table has 550,000 to 700,000 distinct CDR3 sequences, roughly 29% appearing once. Input material: blood. The receptors were sampled from a woman in her sixties or seventies in good health.

The V and J genes are TRBV20-1 and TRBJ1-2, with 7 bases that match TRBD1. CDR1 DFQATT and CDR2 SNEGSKA come from the germline V gene (reference sequence). The J segment lost 4 bases and the V segment lost 4 bases, leaving 6 bases of the junction unmatched. This CDR3 comprises 13 residues. CDR3 DNA: TGCAGTGCTAAAAGTCAGGGGGTCTATGGCTACACCTTC. It specifies CSAKSQGVYGYTF.

The V gene is TRBV29-1, the J gene TRBJ1-1, with 9 bases matching TRBD1. The J segment lost 1 base and the V segment lost 1 base, leaving 1 base of the junction unmatched. This CDR3 contains 14 residues. CDR1 and CDR2 (germline): SQVTM, ANQGSEA. The DNA of the CDR3 is TGCAGCGTTGAAGCACAGGGGGCGAACACTGAAGCTTTCTTT. It specifies CSVEAQGANTEAFF.

The chain is built from TRBV20-1 and TRBJ2-5; perhaps TRBD1 as D (5 bases). The germline V gene encodes CDR1 DFQATT and CDR2 SNEGSKA (reference sequence). With 4 bases removed from V and 3 bases from J, the gap between germline ends came to 12 bases. This CDR3 has 13 amino acids. The CDR3 coding sequence is TGCAGTGCTAATGTGGACACAGAAGAGACCCAGTACTTC. Translated, it gives CSANVDTEETQYF.

The V gene is TRBV7-9, the J gene TRBJ2-3; D possibly corresponds to TRBD1 (6 bases). The germline V and J ends were trimmed by 1 base and 2 bases, with 10 bases remaining between them. This CDR3 has 15 residues. The germline CDR1 and CDR2 sequences are SEHNR and FQNEAQ (reference sequence). CDR3: CASSLVQGITDTQYF. CDR3 sequence (DNA): TGTGCCAGCAGCTTAGTCCAGGGGATCACAGATACGCAGTATTTT.

CDR3 DNA: TGTGCCTGGAGTGGACTAGCGGGGGGACAGACCCAGTACTTC. This gives the protein CAWSGLAGGQTQYF. The chain uses TRBV30 and TRBJ2-7; 13 bases match TRBD2. The closer fit of TRBJ2-5 to the DNA end suggests the J call may be wrong. Germline V gene lookup returns CDR1 GTSNPN and CDR2 SVGIG (reference sequence). The CDR3 consists of 14 residues.

This clonotype was seen ten or more times. The rearrangement links TRBV7-9 to TRBJ2-6; D not certain. V lost 5 bases and J 2 bases, leaving 1 base between the germline ends. Per germline, CDR1 SEHNR and CDR2 FQNEAQ (reference sequence). CDR3 length equals 12 residues. The DNA for the CDR3 is TGTGCCAGCAGCGCTGGGGCCAACGTCCTGACTTTC. Translation gives CASSAGANVLTF.

This clonotype was counted between two and nine times. The J gene is TRBJ2-5, the V gene TRBV7-2; TRBD2 matches 15 bases. The tail of the sequence fits TRBJ2-1 better, so the J call may be wrong. Per the germline V gene, CDR1 is SGHTA and CDR2 is FQGNSA. The CDR3 length is 15 residues. The CDR3 coding sequence is TGTGCCAGCAGCTTGGGACTAGCGGGGGGAGAGGAGCAGTTCTTC. Amino acid sequence: CASSLGLAGGEEQFF.

The genes are TRBV20-1 and TRBJ1-1; 7 nucleotides align to TRBD1. V shed 6 bases and J 2 bases; nucleotides not matched to a gene: 9. CDR3 length: 14 residues. Germline lookup yields CDR1 DFQATT and CDR2 SNEGSKA (reference sequence). DNA of the CDR3: TGCAGTGCGATCAGAGGGGGCGGAAACACTGAAGCTTTCTTT. The encoded protein is CSAIRGGGNTEAFF.

J is TRBJ2-7 and V is TRBV18; 11 nucleotides agree with TRBD1. Germline assignment: CDR1 KGHSH and CDR2 LQKENI. With V trimmed by 8 bases and J by 4 bases, 10 bases remained unmatched. This CDR3 comprises 15 residues. The CDR3 DNA sequence: TGTGCCAGCAACCCACTCGGACAGGGGGCGTACGAGCAGTACTTC. It encodes CASNPLGQGAYEQYF.

This clonotype was seen more than once but under ten times. The germline gene is not matched at one end of the junction; a read error may be the cause. The V and J genes are TRBV5-6 and TRBJ2-5; TRBD2 matches at 12 bases. Germline CDR1 is SGHDT and CDR2 is YYEEEE. This CDR3 has 13 residues. CDR3 loop: CASSLASGGGFFF. The DNA of the CDR3 is TGTGCCAGCAGCTTGGCTAGCGGGGGGGGTTTTTTCTTC.

The rearrangement links TRBV20-1 to TRBJ1-2; D unresolved. V was cut by 3 bases and J by 4 bases, with 9 bases left in between. Germline assignment: CDR1 DFQATT and CDR2 SNEGSKA (reference sequence). This CDR3 spans 12 amino acids. The CDR3 nucleotides read TGCAGTGCTAGTATTGCGGGCTATGGCTACACCTTC. Translated, it gives CSASIAGYGYTF.

In its sample, this clonotype was seen a few times. A read error may account for a junction end that differs from germline. The gene calls are TRBV7-8 and TRBJ2-3, with TRBD2 matching 7 bases. The CDR3 has 17 amino acids. The germline V gene has CDR1 SGHVS and CDR2 FQNEAQ. DNA of the CDR3: TGTGCCAGCAGCTACTCCGGGACTACGCGTTCCACAGATACTCAGTATTTT. It is translated as CASSYSGTTRSTDTQYF.

This clonotype came up a few times. This sequence joins TRBV24-1 and TRBJ1-3; 7 bases are shared with TRBD1. The CDR3 covers 14 residues. The V gene's germline CDR1 is KGHDR and CDR2 SFDVKD. V was clipped by 9 bases and J by 4 bases; unmatched bases: 8. CDR3 loop: CATSEGARGNTIYF. The CDR3 DNA follows: TGTGCCACCTCCGAGGGGGCGAGAGGAAACACCATATATTTT.

This CDR3 is CASSEQGLNTEAFF. As DNA, the CDR3 is TGTGCCAGCAGTGAGCAGGGCCTCAACACTGAAGCTTTCTTT. This chain connects TRBV3-1 to TRBJ1-1; D perhaps matches TRBD1 (5 bases). The germline CDR1 and CDR2 sequences are LGHDT and YNNKEL (reference sequence). The CDR3 sequence is 14 residues long. Deletions cut 6 bases from V and 2 bases from J, with 13 bases between.

This clonotype was detected once. This sequence joins TRBV20-1 and TRBJ2-5, with 10 bases lining up with TRBD2. Germline V gives CDR1 DFQATT, CDR2 SNEGSKA (reference sequence). The trim removed 1 base at V and 2 bases at J, leaving 4 bases unmatched. The CDR3 has 15 residues. The CDR3 sequence: CSARVELAGQETQYF. The CDR3 bases are TGCAGTGCTAGAGTCGAACTAGCGGGGCAAGAGACCCAGTACTTC.

This clonotype was observed many times. This rearrangement joins TRBV4-3 to TRBJ2-2; no clear D. This CDR3 comprises 13 residues. The V gene's germline CDR1 is LGHNA and CDR2 YSLEER. The V and J ends lost 4 bases and 4 bases respectively, with 7 bases between them. The CDR3 protein is CASSLISTGELFF. The DNA of the CDR3 is TGCGCCAGCAGCCTAATAAGCACCGGGGAGCTGTTTTTT.